This T cell receptor beta chain appears in the sequencing data of a study of CD8+ T cells in alopecia areata. About the study: Percent of scalp involved defined treated patients' severity scores. Study outcomes and limitations: Among the cells sequenced in scalp samples are also the resident alphabeta T cells of normal skin. It was observed that many expanded lesional clones persisted in scalp and blood during tofacitinib.

The germline V gene encodes CDR1 SNHLY and CDR2 FYNNEI. Trimming removed 6 bases at V and 6 bases at J, with 8 bases between. This CDR3 is 11 amino acids long. Of note for this clone: What it binds is not known.

Treatment of the sample: oral pan-JAK inhibitor, 5-10 mg twice daily. Sequencing relied on a cDNA template that was reverse transcribed from extracted RNA. Data came from immunoSEQ multiplex PCR; TCRdb stores just in-frame clones and leaves some out. The table includes about 100,000 clones, 50% to 60% detected once. The chain carries TRBV2 and TRBJ1-1; D possibly corresponds to TRBD1 (5 bases). The TCR comes from a human donor with alopecia areata. Sequencing used CD8+ T cells sorted from blood, obtained between weeks 55 and 65, from a patient treated with tofacitinib. In DNA, the CDR3 is TGTGCCAGCAGCGGGGGATCTGAAGCTTTCTTT. It codes for CASSGGSEAFF.